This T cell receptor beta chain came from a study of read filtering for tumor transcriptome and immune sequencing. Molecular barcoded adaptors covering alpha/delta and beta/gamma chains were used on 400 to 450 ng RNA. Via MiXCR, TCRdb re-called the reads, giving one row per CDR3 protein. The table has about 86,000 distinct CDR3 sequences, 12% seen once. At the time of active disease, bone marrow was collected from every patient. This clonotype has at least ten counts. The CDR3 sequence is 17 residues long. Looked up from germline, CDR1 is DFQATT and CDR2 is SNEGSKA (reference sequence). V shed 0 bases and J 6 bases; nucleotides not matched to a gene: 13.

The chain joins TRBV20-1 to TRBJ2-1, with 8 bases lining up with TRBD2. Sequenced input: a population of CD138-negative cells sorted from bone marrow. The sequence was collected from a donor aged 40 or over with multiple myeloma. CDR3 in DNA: TGCAGTGCTAGAGACCCTCGGAGCGGGAGTAAGGTCAATGAGCAGTTCTTC. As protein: CSARDPRSGSKVNEQFF.